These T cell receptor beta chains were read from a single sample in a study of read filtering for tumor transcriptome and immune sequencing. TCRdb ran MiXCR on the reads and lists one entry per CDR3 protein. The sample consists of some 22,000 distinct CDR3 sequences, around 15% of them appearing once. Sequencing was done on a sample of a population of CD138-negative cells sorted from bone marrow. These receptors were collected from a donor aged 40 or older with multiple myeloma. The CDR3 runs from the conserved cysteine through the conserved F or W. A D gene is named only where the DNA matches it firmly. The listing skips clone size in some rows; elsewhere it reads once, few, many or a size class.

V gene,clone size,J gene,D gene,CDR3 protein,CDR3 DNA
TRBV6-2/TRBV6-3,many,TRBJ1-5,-,CASSYRGNNQPQHF,TGTGCCAGCAGTTACAGAGGTAACAATCAGCCCCAGCATTTT
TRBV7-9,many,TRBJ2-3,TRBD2,CASSSGTSGTDTQYF,TGTGCCAGCAGCTCCGGTACTAGCGGTACAGATACGCAGTATTTT
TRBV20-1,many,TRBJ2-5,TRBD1,CSARTGTNPRTQYF,TGCAGTGCTAGGACAGGGACAAATCCGCGGACCCAGTACTTC
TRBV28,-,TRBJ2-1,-,CASIPPDGSGEQFF,TGTGCCAGCATCCCCCCCGACGGTTCGGGTGAGCAGTTCTTC
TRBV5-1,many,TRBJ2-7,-,CASSFAGGTYEQYF,TGCGCCAGCAGCTTCGCGGGTGGCACCTACGAGCAGTACTTC
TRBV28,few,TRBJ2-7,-,CASSPPRQEQYF,TGTGCCAGCAGCCCACCCAGGCAAGAGCAGTACTTC
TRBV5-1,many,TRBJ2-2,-,CASSLTLRGNTGELFF,TGCGCCAGCAGCTTGACGCTGCGGGGGAACACCGGGGAGCTGTTTTTT
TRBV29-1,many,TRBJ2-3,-,CSVVPQGGDTQYF,TGCAGCGTTGTACCCCAAGGGGGAGATACGCAGTATTTT
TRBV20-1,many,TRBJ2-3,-,CSARDNVWRGYTDTQYF,TGCAGTGCTAGAGATAACGTATGGAGGGGGTACACAGATACGCAGTATTTT
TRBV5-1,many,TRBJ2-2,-,CASSRGEAAGELFF,TGCGCCAGCAGCCGTGGGGAGGCGGCCGGGGAGCTGTTTTTT
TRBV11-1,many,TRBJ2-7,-,CASSPPGRYSYEQYF,TGTGCCAGCAGCCCACCGGGACGGTACTCCTACGAGCAGTACTTC
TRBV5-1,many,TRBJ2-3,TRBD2,CASSATSGKEDTQYF,TGCGCCAGCAGCGCGACTAGCGGGAAGGAAGATACGCAGTATTTT
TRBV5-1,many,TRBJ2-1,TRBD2,CASGLSSGNNNEQFF,TGCGCCAGCGGTCTCTCTAGCGGAAATAACAATGAGCAGTTCTTC
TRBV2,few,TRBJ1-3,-,CASSFKTTGNTIYF,TGTGCCAGCAGCTTCAAGACAACTGGAAACACCATATATTTT
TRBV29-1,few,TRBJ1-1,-,CSVGGVGGLNTEAFF,TGCAGCGTTGGGGGAGTAGGGGGGTTGAACACTGAAGCTTTCTTT
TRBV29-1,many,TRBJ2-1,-,CSGPGLSSYNEQFF,TGCAGCGGCCCGGGACTGAGCTCCTACAATGAGCAGTTCTTC
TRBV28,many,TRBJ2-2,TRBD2,CAINMGGENTGELFF,TGTGCCATCAATATGGGGGGGGAGAACACCGGGGAGCTGTTTTTT
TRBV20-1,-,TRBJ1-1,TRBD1,CSASYPGTANTEAFF,TGCAGTGCTAGTTATCCGGGGACAGCGAACACTGAAGCTTTCTTT
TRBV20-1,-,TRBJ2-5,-,CSARGDGTGKMDQYF,TGCAGTGCTAGAGGGGACGGGACGGGGAAGATGGACCAGTACTTC
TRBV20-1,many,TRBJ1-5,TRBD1,CSATGGLYSNQPQHF,TGCAGTGCGACAGGGGGCCTCTATAGCAATCAGCCCCAGCATTTT
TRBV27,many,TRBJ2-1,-,CASSLQGRNEQFF,TGTGCCAGCAGTCTCCAGGGAAGGAATGAGCAGTTCTTC
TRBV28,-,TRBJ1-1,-,CASSLYARNTEAFF,TGTGCCAGCAGTTTATACGCTAGGAACACTGAAGCTTTCTTT
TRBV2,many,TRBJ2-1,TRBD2,CASSEWTSRHNEQFF,TGTGCCAGCAGTGAATGGACTAGCAGACACAATGAGCAGTTCTTC
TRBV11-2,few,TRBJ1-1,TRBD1,CASSSGTGMVFF,TGTGCCAGCAGCTCCGGGACAGGGATGGTTTTCTTT
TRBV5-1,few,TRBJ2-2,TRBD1,CASSLETGGNTGELFF,TGCGCCAGCAGCTTGGAGACAGGGGGGAACACCGGGGAGCTGTTTTTT
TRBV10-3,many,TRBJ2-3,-,CAISESWQGSTDTQYF,TGTGCCATCAGTGAGTCGTGGCAGGGAAGCACAGATACGCAGTATTTT
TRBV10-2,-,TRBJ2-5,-,CASSESMETQYF,TGCGCCAGCAGTGAGTCGATGGAGACCCAGTACTTC
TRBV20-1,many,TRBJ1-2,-,CSAGSRNYGYTF,TGCAGTGCAGGCAGCCGAAACTATGGCTACACCTTC
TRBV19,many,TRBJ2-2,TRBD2,CASSSRGVTGELFF,TGTGCCAGCTCCTCCCGGGGGGTCACCGGGGAGCTGTTTTTT
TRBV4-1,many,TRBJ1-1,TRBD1,CASSQEYPGGWTEAFF,TGCGCCAGCAGCCAAGAGTATCCAGGGGGGTGGACTGAAGCTTTCTTT
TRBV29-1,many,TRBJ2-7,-,CSVVMADTYEQYF,TGCAGCGTTGTTATGGCGGACACCTACGAGCAGTACTTC
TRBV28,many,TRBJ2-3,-,CASSLTGADTDTQYF,TGTGCCAGCAGTTTAACCGGGGCAGACACAGATACGCAGTATTTT
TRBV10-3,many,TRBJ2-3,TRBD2,CAISDRASGSKDTQYF,TGTGCCATCAGTGATAGGGCTAGCGGGAGCAAAGATACGCAGTATTTT
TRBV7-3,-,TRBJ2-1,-,CASSLTQISYNVQFF,TGTGCCAGCAGCTTAACCCAGATCTCCTACAATGTGCAGTTCTTC
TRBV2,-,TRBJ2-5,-,CASRTENLLETQRF,TGTGCCAGCAGAACAGAAAACCTCCTAGAGACCCAGCGCTTC
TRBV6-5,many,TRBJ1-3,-,CASSYSRDGPTGNTIYF,TGTGCCAGCAGTTACTCCCGTGATGGGCCCACTGGAAACACCATATATTTT
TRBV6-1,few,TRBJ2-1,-,CASSTGPYNEQFF,TGTGCCAGCAGTACCGGTCCCTACAATGAGCAGTTCTTC
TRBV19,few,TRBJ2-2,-,CASSTPPVSVPNTGELFF,TGTGCCAGTAGTACCCCTCCCGTGTCGGTGCCGAACACCGGGGAGCTGTTTTTT
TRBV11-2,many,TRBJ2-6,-,CASSSTGVRFGANVLTF,TGTGCCAGCAGCTCGACAGGAGTCCGATTCGGGGCCAACGTCCTGACTTTC
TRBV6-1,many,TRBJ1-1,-,CASSEALRERLNTEAFF,TGTGCCAGCAGTGAAGCGCTTCGGGAACGGCTGAACACTGAAGCTTTCTTT
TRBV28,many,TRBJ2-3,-,CASSSPIRERDRTQYF,TGTGCCAGCAGTTCCCCGATCCGGGAAAGGGATCGGACGCAGTATTTT
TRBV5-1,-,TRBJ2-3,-,CASSFGTSTDTQYF,TGCGCCAGCAGCTTTGGGACTAGCACAGATACGCAGTATTTT
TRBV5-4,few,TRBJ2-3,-,CASSLAKGEPDTQYF,TGTGCCAGCAGCTTGGCCAAGGGGGAGCCAGATACGCAGTATTTT
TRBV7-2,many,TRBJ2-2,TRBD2,CASSGLAGGGELFF,TGTGCCAGCAGCGGACTAGCGGGTGGCGGGGAGCTGTTTTTT
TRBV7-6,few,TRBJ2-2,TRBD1,CASSLSRTGEKAGELFF,TGTGCCAGCAGCTTATCCAGGACAGGGGAGAAGGCCGGGGAGCTGTTTTTT
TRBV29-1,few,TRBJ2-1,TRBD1,CSVNRQGGGSYNEQFF,TGCAGCGTAAACAGACAGGGTGGAGGTTCCTACAATGAGCAGTTCTTC
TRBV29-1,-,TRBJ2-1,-,CSVAHREQFF,TGCAGCGTTGCCCATCGTGAGCAGTTTTTC
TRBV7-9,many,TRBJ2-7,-,CASSLEDSPYEQYF,TGTGCCAGCAGCTTAGAGGACAGCCCTTACGAGCAGTACTTC
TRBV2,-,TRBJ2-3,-,CASSDGTSLRDTQYF,TGTGCCAGCAGTGACGGGACATCGCTCCGGGATACGCAGTATTTT
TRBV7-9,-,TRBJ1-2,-,CASSLGARAASMGYTF,TGTGCCAGCAGCTTAGGCGCCAGGGCCGCTAGTATGGGCTACACCTTC
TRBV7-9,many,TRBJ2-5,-,CASSRGETQYF,TGTGCCAGCAGCCGGGGCGAGACCCAGTACTTC
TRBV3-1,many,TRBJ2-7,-,CASSQGQKIVEQYF,TGTGCCAGCAGCCAGGGGCAGAAGATCGTGGAGCAGTACTTC
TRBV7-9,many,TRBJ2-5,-,CASSLQTNF,TGTGCCAGCAGCCTCCAGACAAACTTC
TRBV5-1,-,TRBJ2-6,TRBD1,CASSLSTGAGANVLTF,TGCGCCAGCAGTCTATCGACAGGGGCTGGGGCCAACGTCCTGACTTTC